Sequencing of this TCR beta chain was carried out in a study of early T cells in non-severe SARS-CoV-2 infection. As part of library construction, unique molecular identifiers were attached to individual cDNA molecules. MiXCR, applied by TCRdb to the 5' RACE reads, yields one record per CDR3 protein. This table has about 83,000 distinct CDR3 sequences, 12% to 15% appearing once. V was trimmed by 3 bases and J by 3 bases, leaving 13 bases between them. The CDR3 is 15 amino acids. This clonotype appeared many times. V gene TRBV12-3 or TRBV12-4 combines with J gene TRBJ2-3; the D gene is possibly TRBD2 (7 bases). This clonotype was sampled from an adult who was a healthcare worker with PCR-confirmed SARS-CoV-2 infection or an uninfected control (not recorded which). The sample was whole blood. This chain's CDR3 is CASSFGGGPTDTQYF. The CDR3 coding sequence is TGTGCCAGCAGTTTCGGCGGGGGCCCAACAGATACGCAGTATTTT.